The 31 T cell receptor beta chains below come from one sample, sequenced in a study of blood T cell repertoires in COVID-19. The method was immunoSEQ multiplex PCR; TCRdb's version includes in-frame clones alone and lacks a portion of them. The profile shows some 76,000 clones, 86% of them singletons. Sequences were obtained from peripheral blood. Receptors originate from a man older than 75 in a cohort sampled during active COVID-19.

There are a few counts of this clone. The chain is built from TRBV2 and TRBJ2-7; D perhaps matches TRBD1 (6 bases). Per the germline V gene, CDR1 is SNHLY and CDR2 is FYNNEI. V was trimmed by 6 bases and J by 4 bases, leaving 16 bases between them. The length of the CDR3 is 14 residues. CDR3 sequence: CASSQGHLEYEQYF. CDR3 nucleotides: TGTGCCAGCAGCCAGGGACATTTAGAATACGAGCAGTACTTC. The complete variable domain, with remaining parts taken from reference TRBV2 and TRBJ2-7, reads EPEVTQTPSHQVTQMGQEVILRCVPISNHLYFYWYRQILGQKVEFLVSFYNNEISEKSEIFDDQFSVERPDGSNFTLKIRSTKLEDSAMYFCASSQGHLEYEQYFGPGTRLTVT.

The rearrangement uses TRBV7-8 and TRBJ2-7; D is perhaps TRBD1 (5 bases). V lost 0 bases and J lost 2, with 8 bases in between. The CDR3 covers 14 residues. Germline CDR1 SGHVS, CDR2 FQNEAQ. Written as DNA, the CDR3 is TGTGCCAGCAGCTTAGCAGGGGTCACCTACGAGCAGTACGTC. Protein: CASSLAGVTYEQYV.

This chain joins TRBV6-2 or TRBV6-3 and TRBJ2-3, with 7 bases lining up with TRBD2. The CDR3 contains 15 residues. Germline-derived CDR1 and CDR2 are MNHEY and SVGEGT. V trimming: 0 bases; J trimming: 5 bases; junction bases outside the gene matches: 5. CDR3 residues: CASSYSSSGVDTQYF. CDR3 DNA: TGTGCCAGCAGTTACTCTTCAAGCGGGGTAGATACGCAGTATTTT.

CDR3 region: CASSSVYQETQYF. CDR3 coding DNA: TGTGCCAGCAGTTCGGTGTACCAAGAGACCCAGTACTTC. The chain employs TRBV28 and TRBJ2-5; D is undetermined. The CDR3 has 13 residues. V dropped 4 bases and J dropped 0 bases, with 6 bases sitting between them. The germline CDR1 and CDR2 sequences are MDHEN and SYDVKM.

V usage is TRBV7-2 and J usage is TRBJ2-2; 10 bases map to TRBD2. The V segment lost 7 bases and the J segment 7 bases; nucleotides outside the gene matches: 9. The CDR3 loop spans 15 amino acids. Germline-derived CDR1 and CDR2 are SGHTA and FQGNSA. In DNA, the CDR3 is TGTGCCAGCACCGAACTTATAGCGGGGGGCGGGGAGCTGTTTTTT. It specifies CASTELIAGGGELFF.

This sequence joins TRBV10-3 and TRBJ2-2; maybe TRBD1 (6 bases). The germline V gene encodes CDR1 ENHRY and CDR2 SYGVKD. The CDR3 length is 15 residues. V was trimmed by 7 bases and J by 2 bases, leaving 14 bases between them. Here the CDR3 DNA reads TGTGCCATCAACCTAGCAGGGGCAAACACCGGGGAGCTGTTTTTT. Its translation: CAINLAGANTGELFF.

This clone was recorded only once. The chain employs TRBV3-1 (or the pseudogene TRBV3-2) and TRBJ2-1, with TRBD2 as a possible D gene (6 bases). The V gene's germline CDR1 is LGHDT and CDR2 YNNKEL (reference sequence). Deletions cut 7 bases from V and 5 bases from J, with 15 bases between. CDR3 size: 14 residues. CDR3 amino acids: CASTLGGGHNEQFF. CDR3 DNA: TGTGCCAGCACTCTCGGGGGAGGTCACAATGAGCAGTTCTTC.

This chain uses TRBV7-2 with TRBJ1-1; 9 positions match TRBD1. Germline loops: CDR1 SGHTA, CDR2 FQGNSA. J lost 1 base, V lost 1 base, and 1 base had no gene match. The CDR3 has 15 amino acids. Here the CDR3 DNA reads TGTGCCAGCAGCTTAGTGGGACAGGGGAACACTGAAGCTTTCTTT. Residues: CASSLVGQGNTEAFF. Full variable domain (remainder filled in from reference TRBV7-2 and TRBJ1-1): GAGVSQSPSNKVTEKGKDVELRCDPISGHTALYWYRQSLGQGLEFLIYFQGNSAPDKSGLPSDRFSAERTGGSVSTLTIQRTQQEDSAVYLCASSLVGQGNTEAFFGQGTRLTVV.

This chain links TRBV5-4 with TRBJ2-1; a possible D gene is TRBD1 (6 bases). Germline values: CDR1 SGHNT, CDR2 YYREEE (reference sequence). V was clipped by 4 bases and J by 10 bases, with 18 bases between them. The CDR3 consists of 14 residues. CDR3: CASSPTRGVVEQFF. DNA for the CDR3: TGTGCCAGCAGCCCGACCAGGGGTGTTGTGGAGCAGTTCTTC.

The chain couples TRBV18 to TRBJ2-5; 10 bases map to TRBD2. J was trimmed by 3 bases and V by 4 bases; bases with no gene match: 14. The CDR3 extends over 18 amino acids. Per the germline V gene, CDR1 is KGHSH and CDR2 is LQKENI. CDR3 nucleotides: TGTGCCAGCTCACTACGTTCCGCAACTCTAGCGGGGGAAGAGACCCAGTACTTC. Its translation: CASSLRSATLAGEETQYF.

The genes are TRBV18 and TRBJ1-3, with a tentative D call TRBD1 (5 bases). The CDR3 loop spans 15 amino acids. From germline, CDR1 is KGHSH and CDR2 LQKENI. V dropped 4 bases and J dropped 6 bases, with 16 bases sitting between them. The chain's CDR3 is CASSQYDPGVNTIYF. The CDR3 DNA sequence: TGTGCCAGCTCACAATATGACCCGGGGGTAAACACCATATATTTT.

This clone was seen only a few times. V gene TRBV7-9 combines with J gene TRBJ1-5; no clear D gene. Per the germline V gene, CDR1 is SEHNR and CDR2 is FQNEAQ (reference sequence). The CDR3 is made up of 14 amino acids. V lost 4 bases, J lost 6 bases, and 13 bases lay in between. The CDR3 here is CASSSHSLGQPQHF. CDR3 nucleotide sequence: TGTGCCAGCAGCTCACACAGTCTGGGTCAGCCCCAGCATTTT.

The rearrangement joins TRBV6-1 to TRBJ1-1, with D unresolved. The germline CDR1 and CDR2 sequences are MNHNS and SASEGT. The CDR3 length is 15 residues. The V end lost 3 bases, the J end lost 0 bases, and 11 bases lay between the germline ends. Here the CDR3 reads CASSDLGSLNTEAFF. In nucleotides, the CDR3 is TGTGCCAGCAGTGATCTAGGCAGTCTGAACACTGAAGCTTTCTTT.

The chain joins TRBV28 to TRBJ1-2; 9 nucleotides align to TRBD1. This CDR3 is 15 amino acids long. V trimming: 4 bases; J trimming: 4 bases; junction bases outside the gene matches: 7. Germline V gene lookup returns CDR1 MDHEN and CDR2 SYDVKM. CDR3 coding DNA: TGTGCCAGCAGTTCTGGGACAGGGCCCATCTATGGCTACACCTTC. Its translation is CASSSGTGPIYGYTF.

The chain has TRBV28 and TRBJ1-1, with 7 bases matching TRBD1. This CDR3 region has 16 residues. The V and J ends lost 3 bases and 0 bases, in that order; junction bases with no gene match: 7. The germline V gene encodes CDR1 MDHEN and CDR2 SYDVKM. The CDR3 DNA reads TGTGCCAGCAGTTTGGGGACAGTGTTGATGAACACTGAAGCTTTCTTT. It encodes CASSLGTVLMNTEAFF.

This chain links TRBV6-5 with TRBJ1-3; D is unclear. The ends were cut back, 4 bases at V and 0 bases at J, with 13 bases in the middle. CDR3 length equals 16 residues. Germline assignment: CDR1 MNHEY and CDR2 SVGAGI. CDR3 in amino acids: CASSLRRSGSGNTIYF. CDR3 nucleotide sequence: TGTGCCAGCAGTTTACGCAGGTCTGGCTCTGGAAACACCATATATTTT.

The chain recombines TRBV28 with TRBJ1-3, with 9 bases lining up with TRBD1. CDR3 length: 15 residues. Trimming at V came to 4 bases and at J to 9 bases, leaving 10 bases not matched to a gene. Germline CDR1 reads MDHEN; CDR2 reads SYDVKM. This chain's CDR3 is CASSSPGTGLATIYF. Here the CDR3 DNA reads TGTGCCAGCAGTTCACCAGGGACAGGGTTAGCCACCATATATTTT.

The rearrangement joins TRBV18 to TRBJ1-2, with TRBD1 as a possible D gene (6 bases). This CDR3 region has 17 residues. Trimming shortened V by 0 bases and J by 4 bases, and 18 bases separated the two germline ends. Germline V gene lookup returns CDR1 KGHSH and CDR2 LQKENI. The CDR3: CASSPPRPLGQSYGYTF. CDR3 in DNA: TGTGCCAGCTCACCACCGAGGCCTTTAGGACAGTCCTATGGCTACACCTTC.

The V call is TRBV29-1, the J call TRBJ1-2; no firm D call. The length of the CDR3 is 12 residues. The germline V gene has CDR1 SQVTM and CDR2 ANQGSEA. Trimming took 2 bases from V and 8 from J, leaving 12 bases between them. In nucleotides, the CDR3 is TGCAGCGTTGAACTGGGCTTAAGCGGCTACACCTTC. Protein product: CSVELGLSGYTF.

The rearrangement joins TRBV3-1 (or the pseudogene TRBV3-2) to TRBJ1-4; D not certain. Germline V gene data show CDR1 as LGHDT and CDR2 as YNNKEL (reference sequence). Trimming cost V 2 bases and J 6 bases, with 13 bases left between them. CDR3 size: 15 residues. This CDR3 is CASSQNSWEDEKLFF. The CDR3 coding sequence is TGTGCCAGCAGCCAAAACTCCTGGGAGGATGAAAAACTGTTTTTT.

CDR3 region: CASSITAGTGSEKLFF. Here the CDR3 DNA reads TGTGCCAGTAGTATAACAGCAGGGACAGGGAGTGAAAAACTGTTTTTT. This rearrangement joins TRBV19 to TRBJ1-4, with 9 bases lining up with TRBD1. Looked up from germline, CDR1 is LNHDA and CDR2 is SQIVND (reference sequence). Losses at the gene ends were 2 bases for V and 7 bases for J; bases not matched to a gene: 8. CDR3 length: 16 amino acids.

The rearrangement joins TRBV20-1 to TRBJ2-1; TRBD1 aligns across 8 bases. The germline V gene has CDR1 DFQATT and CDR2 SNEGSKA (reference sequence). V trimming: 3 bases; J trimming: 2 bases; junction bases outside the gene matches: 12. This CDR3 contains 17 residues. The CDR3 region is CSASRDRTGLTYNEQFF. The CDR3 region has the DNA TGCAGTGCTAGTCGCGATCGGACAGGGTTAACCTACAATGAGCAGTTCTTC.

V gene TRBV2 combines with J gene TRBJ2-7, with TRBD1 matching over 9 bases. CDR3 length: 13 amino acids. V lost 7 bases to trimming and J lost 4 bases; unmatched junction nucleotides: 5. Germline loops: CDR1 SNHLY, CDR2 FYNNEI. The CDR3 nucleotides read TGTGCCAGCACCAGGGACAGGGAGTACGAGCAGTACTTC. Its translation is CASTRDREYEQYF.

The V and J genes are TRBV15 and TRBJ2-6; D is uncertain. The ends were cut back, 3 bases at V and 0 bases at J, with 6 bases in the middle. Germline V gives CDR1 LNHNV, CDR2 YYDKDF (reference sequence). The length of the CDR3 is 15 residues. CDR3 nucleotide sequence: TGTGCCACCAGCAGGCAGGCCTCTGGGGCCAACGTCCTGACTTTC. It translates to CATSRQASGANVLTF.

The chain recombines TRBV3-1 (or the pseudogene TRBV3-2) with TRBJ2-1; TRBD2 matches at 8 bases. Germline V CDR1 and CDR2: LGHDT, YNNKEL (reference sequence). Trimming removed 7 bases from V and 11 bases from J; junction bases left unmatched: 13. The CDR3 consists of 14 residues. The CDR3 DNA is TGTGCCAGCACTCTCAGCGGGGGCGGCGAGAAGCAGTTCTTC. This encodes CASTLSGGGEKQFF.

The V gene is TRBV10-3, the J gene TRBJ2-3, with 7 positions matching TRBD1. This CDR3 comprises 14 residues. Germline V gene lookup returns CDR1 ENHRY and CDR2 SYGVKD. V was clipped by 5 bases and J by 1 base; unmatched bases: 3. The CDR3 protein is CAISPGTGTDTQYF. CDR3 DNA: TGTGCCATCAGTCCCGGGACAGGCACAGATACGCAGTATTTT.

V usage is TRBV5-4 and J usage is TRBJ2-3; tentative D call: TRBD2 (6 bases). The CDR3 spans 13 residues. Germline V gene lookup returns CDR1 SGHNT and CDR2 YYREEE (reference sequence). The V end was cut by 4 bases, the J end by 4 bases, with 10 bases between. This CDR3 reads CASSLGTADTQYF. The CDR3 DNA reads TGTGCCAGCAGCCTCGGGACTGCAGATACGCAGTATTTT. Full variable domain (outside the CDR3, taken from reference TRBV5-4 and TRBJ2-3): ETGVTQSPTHLIKTRGQQVTLRCSSQSGHNTVSWYQQALGQGPQFIFQYYREEENGRGNFPPRFSGLQFPNYSSELNVNALELDDSALYLCASSLGTADTQYFGPGTRLTVL.

The CDR3 here is CATSTGTESGELFF. Here the CDR3 DNA reads TGTGCCACCTCCACCGGGACAGAATCCGGGGAGCTGTTTTTT. The chain carries TRBV18 and TRBJ2-2; TRBD1 agrees at 7 bases. Losses at the gene ends were 10 bases for V and 6 bases for J; bases not matched to a gene: 11. The CDR3 is 14 residues long. Germline CDR1 KGHSH, CDR2 LQKENI. The complete variable domain, with remaining parts taken from reference TRBV18 and TRBJ2-2, reads NAGVMQNPRHLVRRRGQEARLRCSPMKGHSHVYWYRQLPEEGLKFMVYLQKENIIDESGMPKERFSAEFPKEGPSILRIQQVVRGDSAAYFCATSTGTESGELFFGEGSRLTVL.

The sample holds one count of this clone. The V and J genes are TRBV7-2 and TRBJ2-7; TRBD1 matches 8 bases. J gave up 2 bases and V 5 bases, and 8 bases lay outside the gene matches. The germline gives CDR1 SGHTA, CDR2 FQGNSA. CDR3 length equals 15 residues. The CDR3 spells CASSLGQGGAYEQYF. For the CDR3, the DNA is TGTGCCAGCAGCCTAGGACAGGGAGGTGCCTACGAGCAGTACTTC. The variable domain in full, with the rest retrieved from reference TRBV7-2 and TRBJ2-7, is GAGVSQSPSNKVTEKGKDVELRCDPISGHTALYWYRQSLGQGLEFLIYFQGNSAPDKSGLPSDRFSAERTGGSVSTLTIQRTQQEDSAVYLCASSLGQGGAYEQYFGPGTRLTVT.

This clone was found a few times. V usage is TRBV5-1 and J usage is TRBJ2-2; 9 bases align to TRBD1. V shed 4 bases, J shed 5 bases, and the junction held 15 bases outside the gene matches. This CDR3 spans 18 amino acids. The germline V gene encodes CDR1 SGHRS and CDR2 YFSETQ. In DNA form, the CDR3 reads TGCGCCAGCAGCACCGCCCCCCTGACAGGGGGAAGTACCGGGGAGCTGTTTTTT. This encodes CASSTAPLTGGSTGELFF.

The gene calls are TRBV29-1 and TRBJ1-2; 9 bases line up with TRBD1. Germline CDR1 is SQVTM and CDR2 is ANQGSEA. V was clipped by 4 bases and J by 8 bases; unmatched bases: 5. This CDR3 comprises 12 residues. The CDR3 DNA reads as TGCAGCGTTGGGGGACAGGGTGGCGGCTACACCTTC. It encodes CSVGGQGGGYTF.